These 3 T cell receptor beta chains were all obtained from the same sample, sequenced in a study of OX40 agonist ivuxolimab in advanced cancers. TCRdb keeps only in-frame clones here, not all; method: immunoSEQ multiplex PCR. The table lists about 68,000 clones, nearly 85% of them singletons. Sequenced here: CD4+ or CD8+ T cells sorted from blood, sampled in a trial of the OX40 agonist ivuxolimab. These receptor sequences come from an adult with an advanced solid tumor such as melanoma, head and neck, liver or kidney cancer.

This chain connects TRBV19 to TRBJ1-3; unclear D gene. This CDR3 comprises 11 residues. V lost 3 bases and J lost 4, with 1 base in between. The germline V gene has CDR1 LNHDA and CDR2 SQIVND (reference sequence). The CDR3 loop reads CASSIGNTIYF. CDR3 DNA: TGTGCCAGTAGTATCGGAAACACCATATATTTT.

The V gene is TRBV27, the J gene TRBJ1-3; unclear D gene. The length of the CDR3 is 13 residues. V shed 6 bases and J shed 0 bases, with 6 bases lying between them. In germline, CDR1 is MNHEY, CDR2 SMNVEV (reference sequence). This CDR3 reads CASRALSGNTIYF. CDR3 DNA sequence: TGTGCCAGCAGGGCCCTCTCTGGAAACACCATATATTTT.

The chain employs TRBV4-3 and TRBJ1-2; D possibly corresponds to TRBD1 (6 bases). In germline, CDR1 is LGHNA, CDR2 YSLEER. V lost 0 bases, J lost 7 bases, and 12 bases lay in between. CDR3 length equals 14 residues. Written as DNA, the CDR3 is TGCGCCAGCAGCCAAGACAGGAGGGGGGCTGGCTACACCTTC. Residues: CASSQDRRGAGYTF.